In this sample, the clone carrying this T cell receptor beta chain turned up a few times. The time point here: naive CD8 control sorted from an acute-time-point sample. Method: immunoSEQ multiplex PCR; TCRdb's copy keeps in-frame clones and lacks some. The table records about 38,000 clones, about 83% of them present only once. The sample comes from a study of CD8 T cells in acute hepatitis C reinfection. Trimming removed 5 bases from V and 10 bases from J, with 14 bases in between. The CDR3 is 12 residues long. The germline V gene has CDR1 SEHNR and CDR2 FQNEAQ (reference sequence). The chain joins TRBV7-9 to TRBJ1-2; no definite D call. The receptor was derived from a man between 25 and 39 years old with chronic hepatitis C. Input material: naive CD8+ T cells from PBMCs. CDR3 DNA: TGTGCCAGCAGCCCTTCAGACACGGACTACACCTTC. As protein: CASSPSDTDYTF.